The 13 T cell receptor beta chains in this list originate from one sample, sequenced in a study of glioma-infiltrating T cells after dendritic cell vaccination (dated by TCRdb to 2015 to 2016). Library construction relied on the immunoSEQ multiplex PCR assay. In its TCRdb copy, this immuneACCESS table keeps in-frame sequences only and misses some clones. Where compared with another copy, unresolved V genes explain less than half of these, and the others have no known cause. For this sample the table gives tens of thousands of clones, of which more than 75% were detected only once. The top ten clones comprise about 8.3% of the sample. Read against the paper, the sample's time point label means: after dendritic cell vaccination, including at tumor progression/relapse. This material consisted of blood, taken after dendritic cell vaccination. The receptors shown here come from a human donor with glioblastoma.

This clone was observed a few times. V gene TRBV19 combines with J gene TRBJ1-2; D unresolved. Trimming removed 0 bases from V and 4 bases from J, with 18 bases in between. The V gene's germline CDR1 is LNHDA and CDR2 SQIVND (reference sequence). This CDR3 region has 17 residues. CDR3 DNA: TGTGCCAGTAGTATAGATCTATCCCCGACAAGAACCTATGGCTACACCTTC. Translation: CASSIDLSPTRTYGYTF.

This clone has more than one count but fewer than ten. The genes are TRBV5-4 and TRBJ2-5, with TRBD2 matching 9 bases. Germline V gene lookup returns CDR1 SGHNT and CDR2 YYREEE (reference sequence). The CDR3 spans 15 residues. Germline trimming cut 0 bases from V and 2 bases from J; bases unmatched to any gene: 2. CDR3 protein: CASSLGLAGQETQYF. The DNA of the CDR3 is TGTGCCAGCAGCTTGGGTCTAGCGGGGCAAGAGACCCAGTACTTC.

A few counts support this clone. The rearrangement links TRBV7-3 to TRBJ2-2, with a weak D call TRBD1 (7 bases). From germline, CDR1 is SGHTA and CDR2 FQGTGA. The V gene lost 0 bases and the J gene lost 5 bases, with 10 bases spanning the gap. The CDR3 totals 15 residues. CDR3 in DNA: TGTGCCAGCAGCTTAACACAGGGGAGGACCGGGGAGCTGTTTTTT. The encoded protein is CASSLTQGRTGELFF.

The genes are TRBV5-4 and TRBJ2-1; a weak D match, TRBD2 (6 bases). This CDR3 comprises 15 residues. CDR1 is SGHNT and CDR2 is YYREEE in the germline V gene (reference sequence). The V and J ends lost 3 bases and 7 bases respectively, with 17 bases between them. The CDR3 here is CASSSGQGRGNEQFF. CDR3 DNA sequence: TGTGCCAGCAGCTCAGGACAAGGGCGGGGTAATGAGCAGTTCTTC.

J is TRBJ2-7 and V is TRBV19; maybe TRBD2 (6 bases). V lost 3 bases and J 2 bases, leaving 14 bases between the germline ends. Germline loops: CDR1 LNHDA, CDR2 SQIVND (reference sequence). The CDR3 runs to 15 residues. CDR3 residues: CASSMEAGPTYEQYF. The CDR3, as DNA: TGTGCCAGTAGTATGGAGGCGGGGCCGACCTACGAGCAGTACTTC.

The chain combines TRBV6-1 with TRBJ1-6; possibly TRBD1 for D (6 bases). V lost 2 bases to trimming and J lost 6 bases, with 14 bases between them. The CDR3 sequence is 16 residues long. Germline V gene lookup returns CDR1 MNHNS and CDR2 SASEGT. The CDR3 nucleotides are TGTGCCAGCAGTGAAAGGGGGTTCCTAGGTAATTCACCCCTCCACTTT. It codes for CASSERGFLGNSPLHF.

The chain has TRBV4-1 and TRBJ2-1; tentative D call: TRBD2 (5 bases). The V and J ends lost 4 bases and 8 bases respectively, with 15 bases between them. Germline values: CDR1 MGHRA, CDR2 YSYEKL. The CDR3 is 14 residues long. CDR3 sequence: CASSRDEGVDEQFF. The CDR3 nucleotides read TGCGCCAGCAGCCGAGACGAGGGTGTGGATGAGCAGTTCTTC.

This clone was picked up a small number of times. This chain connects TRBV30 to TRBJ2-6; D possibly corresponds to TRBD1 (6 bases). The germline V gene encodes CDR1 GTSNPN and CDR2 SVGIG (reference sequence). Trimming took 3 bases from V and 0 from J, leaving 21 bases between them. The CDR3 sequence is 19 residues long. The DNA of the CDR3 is TGTGCCTGGAGGGGTAGGGGGTCGGACGCGAACTCTGGGGCCAACGTCCTGACTTTC. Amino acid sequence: CAWRGRGSDANSGANVLTF.

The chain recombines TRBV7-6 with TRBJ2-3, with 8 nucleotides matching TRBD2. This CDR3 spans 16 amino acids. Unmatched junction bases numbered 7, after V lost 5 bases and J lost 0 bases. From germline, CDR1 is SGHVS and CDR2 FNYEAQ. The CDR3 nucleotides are TGTGCCAGCAGCCCATTAGCGGGACCCAGCACAGATACGCAGTATTTT. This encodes CASSPLAGPSTDTQYF.

CDR3 sequence reads: CASSPRDRHYEQYF. The CDR3, as DNA: TGCGCCAGCAGTCCCCGGGACAGACACTACGAGCAGTACTTC. The chain employs TRBV5-1 and TRBJ2-7; 7 bases match TRBD1. CDR1 and CDR2 from the germline V gene are SGHRS and YFSETQ. The CDR3 length is 14 residues. V lost 5 bases, J lost 3 bases, and 8 bases stayed unmatched.

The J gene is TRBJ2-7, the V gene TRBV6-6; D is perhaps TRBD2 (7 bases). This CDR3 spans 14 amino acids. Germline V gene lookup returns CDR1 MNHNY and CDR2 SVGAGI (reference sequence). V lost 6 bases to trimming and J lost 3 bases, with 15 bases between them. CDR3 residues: CASRKGGTNYEQYF. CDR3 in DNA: TGTGCCAGCAGAAAAGGGGGGACTAACTACGAGCAGTACTTC.

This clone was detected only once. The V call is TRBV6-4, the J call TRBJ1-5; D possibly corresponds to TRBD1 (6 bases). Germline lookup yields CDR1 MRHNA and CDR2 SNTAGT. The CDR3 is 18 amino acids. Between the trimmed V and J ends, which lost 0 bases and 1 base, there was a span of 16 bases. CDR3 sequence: CASSDSAGGHLSNQPQHF. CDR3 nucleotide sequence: TGTGCCAGCAGTGACTCCGCGGGGGGGCACTTAAGCAATCAGCCCCAGCATTTT.

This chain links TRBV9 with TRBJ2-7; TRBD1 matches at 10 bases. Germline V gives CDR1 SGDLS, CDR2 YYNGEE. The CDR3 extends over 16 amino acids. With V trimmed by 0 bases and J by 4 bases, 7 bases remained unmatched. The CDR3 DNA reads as TGTGCCAGCAGCGTAGGGGAAGCGGACAGGGGGTACGAGCAGTACTTC. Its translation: CASSVGEADRGYEQYF.